The clone carrying this T cell receptor beta chain turned up a few times. What it recognizes is unknown. A much larger clone sits a single nucleotide away, making a read error possible. The entry originates in a study of T cells in Graves' hyperthyroidism and ophthalmopathy. Study context: Sampling of peripheral blood happened at initial diagnosis, prior to any treatment.

Amplified TCR beta CDR3 regions came from RNA transcripts. With the HTBI primer set, the TCR CDR3 went through a first round of RT-PCR. TCRdb independently ran MiXCR on the multiplex PCR reads; one entry per CDR3 protein. The sample consists of about 610,000 distinct CDR3 sequences, roughly 14% of them appearing once. Findings of the study overall: Most thyroid clonotypes expanded above 0.001 appeared in blood too.

Sequencing was done on a sample of blood. The sequence was obtained from a woman in her thirties or forties with Graves' ophthalmopathy.

The CDR3 DNA follows: TGTGCCAGCAGCTTAGAGGGGGGAGGGACCCAGTACTTC. Translation gives CASSLEGGGTQYF. J is TRBJ2-5 and V is TRBV7-8; the D gene could be TRBD1 or TRBD2 (6 bases each). Trimming shortened V by 1 base and J by 7 bases, and 10 bases separated the two germline ends. This CDR3 spans 13 amino acids. Germline V lookup: CDR1 SGHVS, CDR2 FQNEAQ.